The T cell receptor (beta chain) under discussion was sequenced for a study of T cell repertoires in cytomegalovirus infection. For this clonotype: Its antigen is as yet unknown. This clone may be a read error of a much larger clone one base away.

TCRdb called the reads again in MiXCR, with one record for every CDR3 protein. The table lists 900,000 to 950,000 distinct CDR3 sequences, about a third of them singletons. The CDR3 loop spans 13 amino acids. This TCR came from a human donor in good health (CMV status not recorded). Some clones in this sample may be carry-over from other donors' samples. The sequencing here drew on cultured CD8+ T cells from PBMCs, taken from culture after CMV antigen stimulation. The rearrangement links TRBV12-3 or TRBV12-4 to TRBJ2-3; D assignment may be TRBD1 or TRBD2 (5 bases each). This chain's CDR3 is CASSFGGADMQYF. In DNA, the CDR3 is TGTGCCAGCAGTTTTGGGGGAGCAGATATGCAGTATTTT.